This T cell receptor (beta chain) emerged from a study of T cell responses to AZD1222 COVID-19 vaccine (dated by TCRdb to 2020 to 2022). For context, the study as a whole: TCR sequencing was performed for roughly 250 trial participants, of whom some 200 were given two doses of AZD1222 and around 25 were given two doses of MenACWY control vaccine. Trial participants were enrolled into age subgroups of 18-55, 56-69 and 70-plus years, which contained 148, 28 and 57 TCR-sequenced participants, respectively.

About this clone: What antigen it recognizes has not been identified. There are no base qualities to consult, and no much larger clone falls within one base.

Results and caveats for the whole study, not just this receptor: After two AZD1222 doses, spike-specific TCR breadth and depth were significantly higher than at day 0 and than in MenACWY recipients. The whole spike protein was spanned by vaccine-associated CD4 TCRs, and dominant responses were seen in regions 160-218 and 743-854. In the small 56-69-year group, the increase in depth fell short of significance, most likely because of low power. No day 14 peak-response samples were available, so repertoires were characterized only after the peak T cell response. Reportedly, close to half of the unique spike-specific TCRs recognized epitopes lying outside the regions that are mutated in the B.1.351 and B.1.1.7 variants. Most participants were white British and females outnumbered males, and the authors suggested that clonal diversity may have been underestimated. Only five or six AZD1222 recipients were SARS-CoV-2 seropositive at baseline, limiting conclusions about previously exposed vaccinees.

In light of the paper, this sample's time point label describes: about 28 days (+/-7) after the second vaccine dose. AZD1222 recipients given second doses at about 4 weeks or at about 12 weeks were pooled, since spike-specific TCR depth and breadth were not found to differ between the two schedules. Vaccinee samples were obtained from the UK trials COV001 and COV002, which included a single-blind randomized controlled phase 2/3 trial of AZD1222 (ChAdOx1 nCoV-19) in healthy adults. For TCRbeta chain sequencing, PBMC samples were collected from trial participants at day 0 and at day 28 after the second dose. The CDR3 regions of human TCRbeta chains were subjected to immunosequencing. Per the authors' processing: Repertoire TCRs were checked for matches against a reference library of SARS-CoV-2-specific TCRs that had been generated using the MIRA antigen-specificity platform. Breadth was defined as the fraction of unique TCRs that were SARS-CoV-2-associated, and depth was defined as the fraction of total T cells that were SARS-CoV-2-associated. Using the MIRA data, each spike-specific TCR was mapped to the spike region that the TCR reacts to and placed in a CD4 or CD8 class. Log10-transformed breadth and depth values were compared by one-way ANOVA with Sidak's multiple comparisons tests. In TCRdb, the immuneACCESS table is reduced to in-frame sequences with V and J assigned. These tables do not hold every clone; where another copy was compared, an unresolved V gene accounts for under half, and the others remain unexplained. From that table come the V and J calls and clone size; the DNA was used to work out D and trimming. Within this sample are some 170,000 clones, with around nine tenths of them counted one time only. Jointly, the top ten make up 4.3% of the sample.

The TCR comes from an adult who received the AZD1222 COVID-19 vaccine. The sequences come from peripheral blood, collected 28 days after the second AZD1222 dose.

Read as DNA, the sequence is TGTGCCAGTAGTCCCCCCGATGGCAGGGTCTATGGCTACACCTTC. Its translation reads: CASSPPDGRVYGYTF. The chain links TRBV19 with TRBJ1-2, with a weak D call of TRBD1 (5 bases match). As encoded in the germline V gene (reference sequence), CDR1 is LNHDA while CDR2 is SQIVND. The CDR3 numbers 15 residues from cysteine through phenylalanine. The sequence is cut down to CDR3 DNA, 45 bases in frame from base 1. V is shortened by 5 bases, J by 4 bases, and the region joining them spans 17 bases.